Reported below is one T cell receptor beta chain. Using immunoSEQ multiplex PCR, the repertoire was profiled, and TCRdb retains in-frame clones only, with some absent. The table lists about 2 million clones, about 94% of them singletons. Trimming cost V 1 base and J 7 bases, with 7 bases left between them. The CDR3 loop spans 12 amino acids. Germline V gene lookup returns CDR1 SGHDT and CDR2 YYEEEE. The data were taken from a study of shared clonotypes between healthy human individuals. Naive CD8 cells, CD45RO-negative and positively selected for CCR7, excluded terminally differentiated effector memory CD45RA+ cells.

The specimen was naive CD8+ T cells sorted from blood. This chain joins TRBV5-6 and TRBJ2-3, with a weak D call TRBD1 (6 bases). This TCR derives from a man between 18 and 35 years old in good health. CDR3 loop: CASSLTGNTQYF. As DNA, the CDR3 is TGTGCCAGCAGCTTGACAGGGAATACGCAGTATTTT.